This T cell receptor (beta chain) was observed in a study of siplizumab effects on memory and regulatory T cells (dated by TCRdb to between 2018 and 2021). Study-wide context: The study examined how the anti-CD2 antibody siplizumab affects alloreactive T-cell subsets in allogeneic mixed lymphocyte reactions built from human PBMCs.

The germline V gene encodes CDR1 ENHRY and CDR2 SYGVKD. The CDR3 has 11 amino acids, counting the end cysteine and phenylalanine. Only CDR3 DNA is held: 33 bases, read in frame from base 1. V is reduced by 2 bases and J by 7 bases, leaving a spacing of 6 bases between them. Summary of the overall study and its limitations: Siplizumab significantly reduced the cumulative frequency of alloreactive sequences traceable to unstimulated CD4+ memory T cells. Unstimulated naive T cells appeared to be more diverse than memory T cells, and naive cells seemed to make a substantial contribution to the alloresponse. About 75-96% of proliferating CD4+ or CD8+ clones could not be given a naive or memory phenotype. Among mappable alloreactive CD4+ clones, an average Treg-derived fraction of about 70% was observed with siplizumab, compared with approximately 30% in control reactions. The suppressive function of proliferating Tregs from siplizumab cultures was not functionally confirmed. Because sequences below about 10^-5 frequency were poorly captured, only a minor fraction of alloreactive clones could be mapped to unstimulated subsets.

Library prep was done by the immunoSEQ multiplex PCR assay. Roughly 10^5 TCR templates per sample were assayed on the deep sequencing platform. Genomic DNA extracted from sorted T cells was used for TCRbeta CDR3 sequencing. On the study's bioinformatics: The R programming language was used for clonal analysis of the TCRbeta CDR3 data. Alloreactive CD4+ and CD8+ clones were identified by comparing unstimulated samples to CFSE-low samples taken after the reaction. Regulatory or non-regulatory origin was assigned to alloreactive CD4+ clones by matching of sequences to sorted unstimulated Treg and non-Treg repertoires. TCRdb retrieved this table from immuneACCESS and kept in-frame rearrangements only. Not all clones are present; in checked studies, unresolved V genes account for under half, and no reason is known for the remainder. V and J calls and clone size come straight from that table; D and trimming were deduced from the DNA. A total of approximately 94,000 clones appear in this sample, roughly 96% of them only once. The ten top clones hold approximately 0.031% of the sample.

As to this clone: Its specific antigen is unknown. Base qualities are not recorded, but no much larger clone differs from it by a single base.

In addition, sequencing in three donor pairs included unstimulated CD8+ effector memory subsets alongside CD4+ naive, CD8+ naive, CD8+ TEMRA and CD4+ memory subsets. Sorted unstimulated T cells and proliferating T cells recovered from mixed lymphocyte reactions were subjected to TCRbeta CDR3 sequencing. Fresh whole blood from fewer than 11 HLA-typed healthy donors was used to isolate PBMCs. The sequence joins TRBV10-3 to TRBJ2-7; a tentative D call is TRBD1 (5 bases match). Sequenced input: naive CD4+ T cells sorted from blood. The cell subset or site label for this specimen denotes: unstimulated naive T cells. This TCR was sampled from a human donor in good health. This receptor has the CDR3 CAISENREQYF. The nucleotide sequence reads as follows: TGTGCCATCAGTGAGAACAGGGAGCAGTACTTC.